Included here is one TCR beta chain sequence, with context. CDR1 is MNHEY and CDR2 is SVGAGI in the germline V gene. This CDR3 comprises 14 residues. V was pared by 5 bases and J by 1 base, with 1 base of the junction left unmatched. TCRdb's table, derived via immunoSEQ multiplex PCR, lists solely in-frame clones and lacks some. The sample contains some 49,000 clones, about 90% of which appear only once. This sample is drawn from a study of T cell changes during pregnancy in multiple sclerosis. This clonotype was obtained from a female donor in good health, enrolled as a control in a pregnancy study. This rearrangement joins TRBV6-5 to TRBJ1-1; TRBD1 agrees at 10 bases. The sample consisted of peripheral blood, taken after pregnancy. DNA for the CDR3: TGTGCCAGCAGTCGGACAGGGGGGAACACTGAAGCTTTCTTT. Protein sequence: CASSRTGGNTEAFF.